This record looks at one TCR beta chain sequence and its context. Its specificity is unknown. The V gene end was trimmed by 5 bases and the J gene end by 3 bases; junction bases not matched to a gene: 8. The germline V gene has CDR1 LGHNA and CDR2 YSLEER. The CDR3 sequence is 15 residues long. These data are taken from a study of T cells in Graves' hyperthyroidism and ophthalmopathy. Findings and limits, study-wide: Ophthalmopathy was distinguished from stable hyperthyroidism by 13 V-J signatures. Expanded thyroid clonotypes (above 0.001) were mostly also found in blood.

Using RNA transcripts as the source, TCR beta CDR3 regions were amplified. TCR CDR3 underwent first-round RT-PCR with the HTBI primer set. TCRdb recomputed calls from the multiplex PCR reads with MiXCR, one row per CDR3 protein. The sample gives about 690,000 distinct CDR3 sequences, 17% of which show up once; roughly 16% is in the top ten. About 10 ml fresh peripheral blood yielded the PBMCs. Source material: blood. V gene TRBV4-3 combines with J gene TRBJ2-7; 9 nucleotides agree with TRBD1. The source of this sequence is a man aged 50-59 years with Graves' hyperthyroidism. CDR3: CASSSGQGHFYEQYF. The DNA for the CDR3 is TGCGCCAGCAGCTCTGGACAGGGGCATTTCTACGAGCAGTACTTC.